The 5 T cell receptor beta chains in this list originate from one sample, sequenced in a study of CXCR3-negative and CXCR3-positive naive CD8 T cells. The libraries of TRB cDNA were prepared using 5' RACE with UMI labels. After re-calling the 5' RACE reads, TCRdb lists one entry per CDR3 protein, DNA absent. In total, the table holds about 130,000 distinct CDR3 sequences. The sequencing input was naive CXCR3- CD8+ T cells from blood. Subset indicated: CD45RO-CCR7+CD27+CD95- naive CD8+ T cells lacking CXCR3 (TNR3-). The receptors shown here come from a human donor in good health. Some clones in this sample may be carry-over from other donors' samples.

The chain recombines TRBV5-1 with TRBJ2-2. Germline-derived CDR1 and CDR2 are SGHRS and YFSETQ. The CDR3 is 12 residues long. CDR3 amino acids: CASSLLGSELFF.

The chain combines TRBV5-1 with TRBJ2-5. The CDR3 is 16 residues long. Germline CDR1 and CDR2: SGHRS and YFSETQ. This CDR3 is CASSLWRTVRQETQYF. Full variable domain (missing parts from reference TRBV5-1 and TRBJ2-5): KAGVTQTPRYLIKTRGQQVTLSCSPISGHRSVSWYQQTPGQGLQFLFEYFSETQRNKGNFPGRFSGRQFSNSRSEMNVSTLELGDSALYLCASSLWRTVRQETQYFGPGTRLLVL.

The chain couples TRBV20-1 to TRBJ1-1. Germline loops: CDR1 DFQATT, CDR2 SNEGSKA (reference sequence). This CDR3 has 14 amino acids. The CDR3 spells CSANRDGRYTEAFF.

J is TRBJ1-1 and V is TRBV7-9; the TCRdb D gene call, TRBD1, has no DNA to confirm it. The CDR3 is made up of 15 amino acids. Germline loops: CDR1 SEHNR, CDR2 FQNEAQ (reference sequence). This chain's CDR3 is CASTFLPTGYTEAFF.

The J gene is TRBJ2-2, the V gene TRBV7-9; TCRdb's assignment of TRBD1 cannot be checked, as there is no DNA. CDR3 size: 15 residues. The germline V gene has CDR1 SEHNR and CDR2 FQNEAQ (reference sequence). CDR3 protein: CASSPRDTFTGELFF.